This TCR beta chain is from a study of blood T cell repertoires in COVID-19. Clones were sequenced by immunoSEQ multiplex PCR, and TCRdb holds only the in-frame ones, with some missing. Seen here are approximately 290,000 clones, around 91% observed once, and the top ten hold around an eighth. The ends were cut back, 4 bases at V and 1 base at J, with 11 bases in the middle. The CDR3 sequence is 14 residues long. Per germline, CDR1 SGDLS and CDR2 YYNGEE. The source material was peripheral blood. The chain carries TRBV9 and TRBJ1-2, with D possibly TRBD1 on 6 matching bases. This clonotype originated in a woman aged 60-75 years with acute or convalescent COVID-19. Written as DNA, the CDR3 is TGTGCCAGCAGCCCCGGACAGAGTAACTATGGCTACACCTTC. It encodes CASSPGQSNYGYTF.